The next 23 T cell receptor beta chains were all read from a single sample in a study of shared clonotypes between healthy human individuals. Only in-frame clones appear in the TCRdb table, and some are missing; sequencing was by immunoSEQ multiplex PCR. Counted here are around 2.5 million clones, roughly 93% occurring once; the ten biggest clones make up around 0.37%. Source material: naive CD4+ T cells from PBMCs. The sample's subset: CD45RA+ positively selected. All receptors derive from a man between 18 and 35 years old in good health. Some clones in this sample may be carry-over from other donors' samples.

The rearrangement uses TRBV28 and TRBJ2-1; possible D gene TRBD2, 6 bases. The V gene lost 2 bases and the J gene lost 2 bases, with 7 bases spanning the gap. Germline CDR1 and CDR2: MDHEN and SYDVKM. The CDR3 is made up of 14 amino acids. The CDR3 is CASSLPGAYNEQFF. The CDR3, as DNA: TGTGCCAGCAGTTTACCGGGGGCCTACAATGAGCAGTTCTTC. The variable domain in full, with the rest retrieved from reference TRBV28 and TRBJ2-1, is DVKVTQSSRYLVKRTGEKVFLECVQDMDHENMFWYRQDPGLGLRLIYFSYDVKMKEKGDIPEGYSVSREKKERFSLILESASTNQTSMYLCASSLPGAYNEQFFGPGTRLTVL.

This clone was picked up one time. This rearrangement joins TRBV30 to TRBJ2-5; TRBD1 agrees at 9 bases. With 3 bases clipped from V and 11 bases from J, the junction kept 16 bases outside the gene matches. The CDR3 has 15 amino acids. The germline V gene has CDR1 GTSNPN and CDR2 SVGIG (reference sequence). In nucleotides, the CDR3 is TGTGCCTGGAGGTTAACGGGACAGGGTACCTCCCAGCAGTACTTC. It specifies CAWRLTGQGTSQQYF.

The V and J genes are TRBV7-8 and TRBJ1-5; D remains ambiguous. The CDR3 totals 12 residues. Germline V lookup: CDR1 SGHVS, CDR2 FQNEAQ. V was pared by 1 base and J by 9 bases, with 7 bases between. CDR3 residues: CASSLDGRPQHF. DNA for the CDR3: TGTGCCAGCAGCTTAGACGGGAGGCCCCAGCATTTT. The full variable domain, completed using reference TRBV7-8 and TRBJ1-5, is GAGVSQSPRYKVAKRGQDVALRCDPISGHVSLFWYQQALGQGPEFLTYFQNEAQLDKSGLPSDRFFAERPEGSVSTLKIQRTQQEDSAVYLCASSLDGRPQHFGDGTRLSIL.

V is TRBV5-1 and J is TRBJ2-2; 9 bases line up with TRBD1. Germline trimming cut 4 bases from V and 6 bases from J; bases unmatched to any gene: 7. The CDR3 is 15 amino acids. Germline V lookup: CDR1 SGHRS, CDR2 YFSETQ. The DNA for the CDR3 is TGCGCCAGCAGCCCAGGGACAGGGAAAGCCGGGGAGCTGTTTTTT. Its protein product is CASSPGTGKAGELFF.

With regard to this clone: The same CDR3 is also encoded by other DNA sequences in this sample. This chain connects TRBV28 to TRBJ2-7; no reliable D call. CDR1 is MDHEN, CDR2 SYDVKM, per germline. The V and J ends lost 5 bases and 4 bases respectively, with 6 bases between them. This CDR3 contains 11 residues. The CDR3 spells CASSLRYEQYF. As DNA, the CDR3 is TGTGCCAGCAGTCTCCGGTACGAGCAGTACTTC.

This clone was observed once. The V gene is TRBV18, the J gene TRBJ2-1; no definite D call. Germline V lookup: CDR1 KGHSH, CDR2 LQKENI. Trimming stripped 9 bases from V and 3 bases from J, with 6 bases between. The CDR3 is 11 residues long. The CDR3, as DNA: TGTGCCAGTCAAAACTACAATGAGCAGTTCTTC. It codes for CASQNYNEQFF.

V and J are TRBV19 and TRBJ2-1; 7 nucleotides align to TRBD2. V lost 10 bases, J lost 3 bases, and 9 bases stayed unmatched. The CDR3 loop spans 14 amino acids. In germline, CDR1 is LNHDA, CDR2 SQIVND (reference sequence). Here the CDR3 reads CATTAGVLYNEQFF. The CDR3 nucleotides read TGTGCCACCACGGCGGGGGTTCTCTACAATGAGCAGTTCTTC.

This clone was detected a few times. Distinct nucleotide sequences in the sample also encode this CDR3. The chain carries TRBV5-1 and TRBJ2-2; no firm D call. The CDR3 covers 12 residues. The V end lost 1 base, the J end lost 4 bases, and 2 bases lay between the germline ends. The germline CDR1 and CDR2 sequences are SGHRS and YFSETQ. This CDR3 is CASSLTTGELFF. CDR3 nucleotides: TGCGCCAGCAGCTTGACCACCGGGGAGCTGTTTTTT. Full variable domain (rest looked up from reference TRBV5-1 and TRBJ2-2): KAGVTQTPRYLIKTRGQQVTLSCSPISGHRSVSWYQQTPGQGLQFLFEYFSETQRNKGNFPGRFSGRQFSNSRSEMNVSTLELGDSALYLCASSLTTGELFFGEGSRLTVL.

The chain recombines TRBV28 with TRBJ1-3, with D possibly being TRBD1 (5 bases). Germline CDR1 reads MDHEN; CDR2 reads SYDVKM. This CDR3 has 15 amino acids. V gave up 8 bases and J gave up 0 bases, with 14 bases separating them. This chain's CDR3 is CASDGDSSSGNTIYF. DNA for the CDR3: TGTGCCAGCGACGGAGACAGTTCCTCTGGAAACACCATATATTTT. Complete variable domain (other parts from reference TRBV28 and TRBJ1-3): DVKVTQSSRYLVKRTGEKVFLECVQDMDHENMFWYRQDPGLGLRLIYFSYDVKMKEKGDIPEGYSVSREKKERFSLILESASTNQTSMYLCASDGDSSSGNTIYFGEGSWLTVV.

This rearrangement joins TRBV10-3 to TRBJ2-3; TRBD2 is a possible D gene (5 bases). The CDR3 totals 15 residues. CDR1 is ENHRY, CDR2 SYGVKD, per germline. V was trimmed by 0 bases and J by 4 bases, leaving 11 bases between them. In DNA form, the CDR3 reads TGTGCCATCAGTGAGTCGACGGGGAGCGCAGATACGCAGTATTTT. The encoded protein is CAISESTGSADTQYF.

CDR3 sequence (DNA): TGTGCCAGCAGTCAGGGACTAGCGGGAGTGGAGACCCAGTACTTC. Translated, it gives CASSQGLAGVETQYF. This chain joins TRBV27 and TRBJ2-5, with 14 bases lining up with TRBD2. Trimming took 5 bases from V and 5 from J; bases not matched to a gene: 4. The CDR3 sequence is 15 residues long. Per germline, CDR1 MNHEY and CDR2 SMNVEV (reference sequence).

The chain carries TRBV5-1 and TRBJ2-5, with D possibly matching TRBD2 (6 bases). CDR1 and CDR2 from the germline V gene are SGHRS and YFSETQ. V was pared by 7 bases and J by 2 bases, with 15 bases between. The CDR3 consists of 14 residues. The CDR3 bases are TGCGCCAGCGGTTTTTTAGCGGCACAAGAGACCCAGTACTTC. Protein product: CASGFLAAQETQYF.

The V call is TRBV28, the J call TRBJ1-6, with TRBD1 as a possible D gene (6 bases). The CDR3 contains 15 residues. V was shortened by 5 bases and J by 10 bases, with 18 bases between the two germline ends. CDR1 MDHEN and CDR2 SYDVKM come from the germline V gene. The CDR3 loop is CASSPSGTPRSPLHF. The CDR3 DNA is TGTGCCAGCAGTCCCTCCGGGACACCCAGGTCACCCCTCCACTTT.

In its sample, this clone was seen once. The chain links TRBV25-1 to TRBJ1-6; tentatively, D is TRBD1 (6 bases). V gave up 5 bases and J gave up 3 bases, with 11 bases separating them. From germline, CDR1 is MGHDK and CDR2 SYGVNS. The CDR3 length is 15 residues. The CDR3 DNA reads TGTGCCAGCAGTCAGGGGTCGAACTATAATTCACCCCTCCACTTT. It encodes CASSQGSNYNSPLHF.

V and J are TRBV18 and TRBJ2-5; D remains ambiguous. The CDR3 runs 13 residues. CDR1 and CDR2 (germline): KGHSH, LQKENI. V lost 3 bases to trimming and J lost 8 bases, with 13 bases between them. The CDR3 DNA follows: TGTGCCAGCTCACCGGGTGCCCTTGTTACCCAGTACTTC. Translation gives CASSPGALVTQYF.

V usage is TRBV7-6 and J usage is TRBJ2-7; a weak D match, TRBD1 (7 bases). Trimming cost V 5 bases and J 3 bases, with 17 bases left between them. Looked up from germline, CDR1 is SGHVS and CDR2 is FNYEAQ. The length of the CDR3 is 15 residues. Written as DNA, the CDR3 is TGTGCCAGCAGCACAGCGGGCAGGGGGAGCTACGAGCAGTACTTC. Residues: CASSTAGRGSYEQYF.

J is TRBJ2-5 and V is TRBV13; 9 bases agree with TRBD2. The V gene end was trimmed by 5 bases and the J gene end by 4 bases; junction bases not matched to a gene: 2. CDR1 and CDR2 (germline): PRHDT, FYEKMQ (reference sequence). The CDR3 contains 13 residues. The CDR3: CASSKTSGETQYF. Written as DNA, the CDR3 is TGTGCCAGCAGCAAGACTAGCGGAGAGACCCAGTACTTC.

This rearrangement joins TRBV28 to TRBJ1-1, with D uncertain. CDR3 length: 16 residues. Germline V gives CDR1 MDHEN, CDR2 SYDVKM. V dropped 3 bases and J dropped 0 bases, with 14 bases sitting between them. CDR3 sequence: CASSLQGWEMNTEAFF. The CDR3 DNA reads as TGTGCCAGCAGTTTGCAAGGATGGGAGATGAACACTGAAGCTTTCTTT.

The rearrangement uses TRBV5-1 and TRBJ2-5; 10 positions agree with TRBD2. Germline lookup yields CDR1 SGHRS and CDR2 YFSETQ. The V gene end was trimmed by 7 bases and the J gene end by 4 bases; junction bases not matched to a gene: 16. The length of the CDR3 is 17 residues. The CDR3 DNA is TGCGCCAGCCTCCTTGGACTAGCGGCCTTAGGGGGAGAGACCCAGTACTTC. As protein: CASLLGLAALGGETQYF.

V gene TRBV6-5 combines with J gene TRBJ1-1; D unclear. The CDR3 extends over 15 amino acids. Per germline, CDR1 MNHEY and CDR2 SVGAGI. V lost 7 bases and J 0 bases, leaving 15 bases between the germline ends. CDR3: CASTRFGDMNTEAFF. The DNA of the CDR3 is TGTGCCAGCACCCGATTCGGTGACATGAACACTGAAGCTTTCTTT.

The chain uses TRBV19 and TRBJ1-2, with 7 bases matching TRBD1. V dropped 5 bases and J dropped 4; count of bases not matched to a gene: 13. This CDR3 is built from 16 residues. CDR1 is LNHDA and CDR2 is SQIVND in the germline V gene (reference sequence). The CDR3 DNA sequence: TGTGCCAGTAGTCTAACCACAGGGGAGGGCCGCTATGGCTACACCTTC. The encoded protein is CASSLTTGEGRYGYTF.

The chain carries TRBV7-2 and TRBJ1-5, with D perhaps TRBD1 (6 bases). The V end lost 0 bases, the J end lost 1 base, and 7 bases lay between the germline ends. The CDR3 sequence is 15 residues long. CDR1 and CDR2 from the germline V gene are SGHTA and FQGNSA. Here the CDR3 reads CASSLAGGSNQPQHF. The CDR3 nucleotides are TGTGCCAGCAGCTTAGCAGGGGGGAGCAATCAGCCCCAGCATTTT.

This rearrangement joins TRBV28 to TRBJ1-4; D perhaps matches TRBD1 (5 bases). The CDR3 consists of 15 residues. V was trimmed by 4 bases and J by 2 bases, leaving 11 bases between them. Germline CDR1 MDHEN, CDR2 SYDVKM. CDR3 bases: TGTGCCAGCAGTTCCCCAGCAGGGACTAATGAAAAACTGTTTTTT. This encodes CASSSPAGTNEKLFF.